These 25 T cell receptor beta chains were all obtained from the same sample, sequenced in a study of T cell repertoires in cytomegalovirus infection. TCRdb recomputed calls from the reads with MiXCR, one row per CDR3 protein. Among roughly 140,000 distinct CDR3 sequences listed, around 20% were seen once. Material for sequencing was PBMCs. The receptors shown here come from a human donor in good health (CMV status not recorded). Some clones in this sample may be carry-over from other donors' samples.

This clonotype has only a few counts. This rearrangement joins TRBV15 to TRBJ1-1; D unclear. CDR3 length equals 13 residues. V was shortened by 4 bases and J by 7 bases, with 13 bases between the two germline ends. The germline V gene encodes CDR1 LNHNV and CDR2 YYDKDF (reference sequence). In DNA, the CDR3 is TGTGCCACCAGCAAAGAATTGATGATTGAAGCTTTCTTT. Translating it yields CATSKELMIEAFF.

The chain couples TRBV2 to TRBJ1-5, with a possible D match to TRBD1 (6 bases). Per germline, CDR1 SNHLY and CDR2 FYNNEI. The V end was cut by 7 bases, the J end by 3 bases, with 10 bases between. The CDR3 runs to 13 residues. This CDR3 reads CASTGQLNQPQHF. The CDR3 DNA reads TGTGCCAGCACAGGACAGCTCAATCAGCCCCAGCATTTT.

The chain has TRBV2 and TRBJ1-1; the D gene is possibly TRBD1 (5 bases). This CDR3 is built from 14 residues. Germline-derived CDR1 and CDR2 are SNHLY and FYNNEI. Trimming removed 3 bases at V and 0 bases at J, with 8 bases between. CDR3 sequence: CASSEGGMNTEAFF. CDR3 in DNA: TGTGCCAGCAGTGAGGGGGGGATGAACACTGAAGCTTTCTTT.

The V call is TRBV7-9, the J call TRBJ2-7; 10 nucleotides agree with TRBD1. The CDR3 spans 16 residues. The V segment lost 3 bases and the J segment 1 base; nucleotides outside the gene matches: 6. Germline V gene sequence: CDR1 SEHNR, CDR2 FQNEAQ (reference sequence). CDR3 residues: CASSFPTGGDSYEQYF. The CDR3 DNA reads as TGTGCCAGCAGCTTCCCGACAGGGGGCGATTCCTACGAGCAGTACTTC.

In its sample, this clonotype was seen many times. The chain couples TRBV7-8 to TRBJ2-2; D is possibly TRBD1 (5 bases). The CDR3 runs to 15 residues. In germline, CDR1 is SGHVS, CDR2 FQNEAQ. V was clipped by 8 bases and J by 4 bases, with 17 bases between them. In nucleotides, the CDR3 is TGTGCCAGCCTGAACCCAGGGTGGGGCACCGGGGAGCTGTTTTTT. Translation: CASLNPGWGTGELFF.

The chain joins TRBV6-2 or TRBV6-3 to TRBJ1-1; D is possibly TRBD1 (5 bases). This CDR3 contains 15 residues. Trimming stripped 5 bases from V and 4 bases from J, with 17 bases between. The germline V gene has CDR1 MNHEY and CDR2 SVGEGT. The CDR3 sequence is CASSRFTPGATEAFF. CDR3 in DNA: TGTGCCAGCAGTCGATTTACACCTGGGGCCACTGAAGCTTTCTTT.

This clonotype was counted ten times or more. Here the CDR3 DNA reads TGTGCCAGCAGCTTGGAAGGGAGCTCCTACGAGCAGTACTTC. Encoded protein: CASSLEGSSYEQYF. The chain recombines TRBV5-4 with TRBJ2-7, with TRBD2 as a possible D gene (5 bases). The germline V gene has CDR1 SGHNT and CDR2 YYREEE (reference sequence). This CDR3 has 14 amino acids. V was shortened by 0 bases and J by 0 bases, with 7 bases between the two germline ends.

This clonotype occurred many times. J is TRBJ2-1 and V is TRBV19; possible D gene TRBD2, 6 bases. Germline lookup yields CDR1 LNHDA and CDR2 SQIVND (reference sequence). The CDR3 spans 16 residues. Deletions cut 1 base from V and 5 bases from J, with 15 bases between. The CDR3 sequence is CASSIAWLALDNEQFF. CDR3 in DNA: TGTGCCAGTAGTATAGCTTGGCTAGCGCTAGACAATGAGCAGTTCTTC.

This sequence joins TRBV11-2 and TRBJ2-5; TRBD2 matches 7 bases. The CDR3 runs 13 residues. CDR1 is SGHAT, CDR2 FQNNGV, per germline. V lost 8 bases and J lost 4; bases outside the gene matches: 7. CDR3 loop: CASRSAGVETQYF. As DNA, the CDR3 is TGTGCCAGCCGCTCGGCGGGGGTAGAGACCCAGTACTTC. Drawing the rest from reference TRBV11-2 and TRBJ2-5, the complete variable domain is EAGVAQSPRYKIIEKRQSVAFWCNPISGHATLYWYQQILGQGPKLLIQFQNNGVVDDSQLPKDRFSAERLKGVDSTLKIQPAKLEDSAVYLCASRSAGVETQYFGPGTRLLVL.

This clonotype was seen a single time. It may be a read error: a sequence one base away is much more abundant. The chain links TRBV24-1 to TRBJ2-6, with a possible D match to TRBD1 (5 bases). Germline CDR1 KGHDR, CDR2 SFDVKD. The germline V and J ends were trimmed by 5 bases and 4 bases, with 11 bases remaining between them. There are 15 residues in the CDR3. Written as DNA, the CDR3 is TGTGCCACCAGTGGAATCAGGGCCGGGGCCAACGTCCTGACTTTC. Translating gives CATSGIRAGANVLTF.

In its sample, this clonotype was seen a few times. This chain joins TRBV20-1 and TRBJ2-1; possibly TRBD2 for D (6 bases). CDR3 size: 15 residues. CDR1 DFQATT and CDR2 SNEGSKA come from the germline V gene (reference sequence). Trimming shortened V by 3 bases and J by 8 bases, and 20 bases separated the two germline ends. CDR3 sequence: CSASPVGGEGYEQFF. DNA of the CDR3: TGCAGTGCTAGTCCGGTGGGGGGAGAAGGCTATGAGCAGTTCTTC.

J is TRBJ1-1 and V is TRBV29-1; D is possibly TRBD1 (5 bases). From germline, CDR1 is SQVTM and CDR2 ANQGSEA. CDR3 length: 13 amino acids. Trimming left V 5 bases short and J 0 bases short, with 10 bases between. The CDR3 loop reads CSVSRDLNTEAFF. CDR3 coding DNA: TGCAGCGTTTCCAGGGACTTGAACACTGAAGCTTTCTTT.

The gene calls are TRBV20-1 and TRBJ2-3, with 9 bases lining up with TRBD1. The CDR3 totals 14 residues. V gave up 5 bases and J gave up 6 bases; unmatched junction bases: 9. Per germline, CDR1 DFQATT and CDR2 SNEGSKA (reference sequence). The CDR3 spells CSALRDRVLDTQYF. The CDR3 DNA sequence: TGCAGTGCTCTGCGGGACAGGGTATTGGATACGCAGTATTTT.

This clonotype was seen a handful of times. This chain joins TRBV14 and TRBJ1-1; D ambiguous. Deletions cut 3 bases from V and 3 bases from J, with 8 bases between. CDR1 SGHDN and CDR2 FVKESK come from the germline V gene. This CDR3 comprises 13 residues. CDR3 sequence (DNA): TGTGCCAGCAGCCAGGCGGGGTACACTGAAGCTTTCTTT. Protein: CASSQAGYTEAFF.

This clonotype was seen ten or more times. The V and J genes are TRBV18 and TRBJ1-4; D remains unclear. V lost 4 bases and J lost 5, with 11 bases in between. The CDR3 has 14 amino acids. Germline CDR1 reads KGHSH; CDR2 reads LQKENI. CDR3 in amino acids: CASSRIEVNEKLFF. The CDR3 region has the DNA TGTGCCAGCTCACGCATTGAAGTAAATGAAAAACTGTTTTTT.

As regards this clonotype: This sequence may be a read error, since a much larger clone differs from it by one base. The chain couples TRBV7-2 to TRBJ2-5; tentative D call: TRBD2 (6 bases). Germline V lookup: CDR1 SGHTA, CDR2 FQGNSA. The germline V and J ends were trimmed by 0 bases and 1 base, with 12 bases remaining between them. This CDR3 contains 16 residues. For the CDR3, the DNA is TGTGCCAGCAGCTTAGCATCGGCGGGGCTCCAAGAGACCCAGTACTTC. The encoded protein is CASSLASAGLQETQYF. Looking up the rest from reference TRBV7-2 and TRBJ2-5 gives the full variable domain: GAGVSQSPSNKVTEKGKDVELRCDPISGHTALYWYRQSLGQGLEFLIYFQGNSAPDKSGLPSDRFSAERTGGSVSTLTIQRTQQEDSAVYLCASSLASAGLQETQYFGPGTRLLVL.

This clonotype was seen a handful of times. CDR3: CASSQPRTDGNTIYF. The CDR3 DNA reads as TGTGCCAGCAGCCAACCTCGGACGGACGGAAACACCATATATTTT. The chain combines TRBV3-1 with TRBJ1-3, with D unclear. Germline loops: CDR1 LGHDT, CDR2 YNNKEL (reference sequence). Trimming took off 2 bases at V and 4 bases at J, with 12 bases between the two ends. This CDR3 region has 15 residues.

V is TRBV2 and J is TRBJ2-5; 9 bases match TRBD2. This CDR3 is built from 14 residues. The germline gives CDR1 SNHLY, CDR2 FYNNEI. V trimming: 3 bases; J trimming: 3 bases; junction bases outside the gene matches: 2. For the CDR3, the DNA is TGTGCCAGCAGTGAGTGGACTAGCGAAGAGACCCAGTACTTC. It codes for CASSEWTSEETQYF.

The gene calls are TRBV11-2 and TRBJ2-7; TRBD2 matches at 13 bases. The CDR3 has 17 amino acids. Losses at the gene ends were 10 bases for V and 6 bases for J; bases not matched to a gene: 18. Germline lookup yields CDR1 SGHAT and CDR2 FQNNGV. The DNA of the CDR3 is TGTGCCACCTTCTCCGGACTAGCGGGAGTTCGGGCTTCCGAGCAGTACTTC. This gives the protein CATFSGLAGVRASEQYF.

There are a few counts of this clonotype. V is TRBV28 and J is TRBJ2-5; 11 nucleotides agree with TRBD1. The germline gives CDR1 MDHEN, CDR2 SYDVKM. The CDR3 runs to 15 residues. Trimming removed 3 bases from V and 6 bases from J; junction bases left unmatched: 6. The CDR3 DNA reads as TGTGCCAGCAGTTTTGGGGACAGGGGGTCACAGACCCAGTACTTC. This encodes CASSFGDRGSQTQYF.

The chain links TRBV20-1 to TRBJ2-3; 7 nucleotides align to TRBD1. Germline CDR1 and CDR2: DFQATT and SNEGSKA (reference sequence). The CDR3 runs to 14 residues. V was clipped by 6 bases and J by 1 base; unmatched bases: 7. In nucleotides, the CDR3 is TGCAGTGCGGGGGTCCAGGGGGGCACAGATACGCAGTATTTT. Its translation is CSAGVQGGTDTQYF.

This clonotype was seen a handful of times. The CDR3 nucleotides read TGTGCCACCAGAAAAGACCGGGACAGGGGGACACCCCTCCACTTT. Amino acids: CATRKDRDRGTPLHF. This chain uses TRBV15 with TRBJ1-6; TRBD1 aligns across 11 bases. The trim removed 6 bases at V and 11 bases at J, leaving 9 bases unmatched. The CDR3 consists of 15 residues. The germline V gene has CDR1 LNHNV and CDR2 YYDKDF (reference sequence). Supplemented by reference TRBV15 and TRBJ1-6, the full variable domain reads DAMVIQNPRYQVTQFGKPVTLSCSQTLNHNVMYWYQQKSSQAPKLLFHYYDKDFNNEADTPDNFQSRRPNTSFCFLDIRSPGLGDTAMYLCATRKDRDRGTPLHFGNGTRLTVT.

This clonotype appeared a few times. The genes are TRBV28 and TRBJ2-5, with 10 bases fitting TRBD1. CDR3 length: 16 amino acids. Germline-derived CDR1 and CDR2 are MDHEN and SYDVKM. With 3 bases clipped from V and 5 bases from J, the junction kept 9 bases outside the gene matches. The CDR3, as DNA: TGTGCCAGCAGTTTGCTAAGGACAGGGGGATGGGAGACCCAGTACTTC. The encoded protein is CASSLLRTGGWETQYF.

The chain recombines TRBV2 with TRBJ2-1; 7 bases are a match to TRBD2. The V and J ends lost 6 bases and 9 bases, in that order; junction bases with no gene match: 11. Germline V gene lookup returns CDR1 SNHLY and CDR2 FYNNEI. The CDR3 runs 14 residues. The CDR3 region is CASRGLSGSGEQFF. The CDR3 DNA reads as TGTGCCAGCAGGGGTCTTAGCGGGTCGGGTGAGCAGTTCTTC.

This clonotype was seen more than once but under ten times. J is TRBJ2-2 and V is TRBV3-1, with D unresolved. V shed 4 bases and J shed 2 bases, with 8 bases lying between them. The CDR3 length is 14 residues. Germline loops: CDR1 LGHDT, CDR2 YNNKEL (reference sequence). The CDR3 region is CASSPIFNTGELFF. DNA of the CDR3: TGTGCCAGCAGCCCTATATTTAACACCGGGGAGCTGTTTTTT.